What follows are 9 T cell receptor beta chains derived from one specimen sequenced in a study of cytomegalovirus exposure and HLA in healthy donors (dated by TCRdb to 2016 to 2017). Receptor libraries were prepared by the immunoSEQ multiplex PCR assay. The multiplex PCR relied on a mix of 60 forward primers for TCR Vbeta segments and 13 reverse primers for TCR Jbeta segments. The clones in this table, taken by TCRdb from immuneACCESS, are in-frame only. Not every clone is retained; where verified, under half of the shortfall comes from an unresolved V gene, and the cause of the rest is unknown. For this sample there are about 240,000 clones; 70% to 90% appear just once. Less than 8.5% of the sample is held by the ten biggest clonotypes. The sequenced material came from PBMCs. Receptors originate from a woman aged 55-69 years in good health and CMV-seropositive.

Concerning this clone itself: Compared with germline, one end of the junction differs, possibly owing to a read error. The chain recombines TRBV7-9 with TRBJ1-1; the match to TRBD1 covers 11 bases. This CDR3 spans 16 amino acids. Germline V gene sequence: CDR1 SEHNR, CDR2 FQNEAQ (reference sequence). CDR3 residues: CSSSPWTGGRGTEAFF. The CDR3 DNA sequence: TGTTCCAGCAGCCCGTGGACAGGGGGCAGGGGAACTGAAGCTTTCTTT.

The chain has TRBV7-9 and TRBJ2-1; D call uncertain. The CDR3 is 13 amino acids. Trimming pared 4 bases from V and 9 bases from J, leaving 13 bases between. Germline V gene data show CDR1 as SEHNR and CDR2 as FQNEAQ (reference sequence). The CDR3: CASSSPGGTEQFF. The CDR3 DNA reads as TGTGCCAGCAGCTCCCCCGGCGGCACTGAGCAGTTCTTC.

The chain has TRBV19 and TRBJ2-4, with 7 bases that match TRBD1. CDR3 length equals 17 residues. Trimming at V came to 8 bases and at J to 0 bases, leaving 13 bases not matched to a gene. CDR1 and CDR2 from the germline V gene are LNHDA and SQIVND (reference sequence). The CDR3 DNA reads TGTGCCAGTTCCCTCCCGGGACAGACACTAGCCAAAAACATTCAGTACTTC. It encodes CASSLPGQTLAKNIQYF.

The chain recombines TRBV6-1 with TRBJ2-7; TRBD1 matches 7 bases. V shed 8 bases and J 2 bases; nucleotides not matched to a gene: 9. CDR1 and CDR2 from the germline V gene are MNHNS and SASEGT. The length of the CDR3 is 14 residues. The CDR3 sequence is CASDPGQRPYEQYF. The CDR3 nucleotides read TGTGCCAGCGATCCGGGACAGAGGCCCTACGAGCAGTACTTC.

The V call is TRBV10-3, the J call TRBJ1-2; unclear D gene. CDR1 ENHRY and CDR2 SYGVKD come from the germline V gene. Trimming pared 0 bases from V and 0 bases from J, leaving 14 bases between. The CDR3 covers 17 residues. The chain's CDR3 is CAISESLRSTTNYGYTF. The DNA of the CDR3 is TGTGCCATCAGTGAGTCGTTACGGAGTACTACTAACTATGGCTACACCTTC.

The J gene is TRBJ2-5, the V gene TRBV7-9; TRBD2 matches 9 bases. The V gene end was trimmed by 5 bases and the J gene end by 1 base; junction bases not matched to a gene: 11. The germline gives CDR1 SEHNR, CDR2 FQNEAQ (reference sequence). The CDR3 sequence is 17 residues long. DNA of the CDR3: TGTGCCAGCAGCCCCCTGGTCGGCGGGAGGGTCCAAGAGACCCAGTACTTC. It yields the protein CASSPLVGGRVQETQYF.

The chain combines TRBV7-3 with TRBJ2-1; 10 nucleotides agree with TRBD2. Germline-derived CDR1 and CDR2 are SGHTA and FQGTGA. Trimming at V came to 3 bases and at J to 4 bases, leaving 9 bases not matched to a gene. The CDR3 extends over 17 amino acids. Written as DNA, the CDR3 is TGTGCCAGCAGCTTTTTCCCCGCTAGCGGGAGTTACAATGAGCAGTTCTTC. Amino acid sequence: CASSFFPASGSYNEQFF. Using reference TRBV7-3 and TRBJ2-1 for the parts outside the CDR3, the full variable domain is GAGVSQTPSNKVTEKGKYVELRCDPISGHTALYWYRQSLGQGPEFLIYFQGTGAADDSGLPNDRFFAVRPEGSVSTLKIQRTERGDSAVYLCASSFFPASGSYNEQFFGPGTRLTVL.

This chain uses TRBV2 with TRBJ2-7; TRBD1 is a possible D gene (7 bases). Germline lookup yields CDR1 SNHLY and CDR2 FYNNEI. Between the trimmed V and J ends, which lost 4 bases and 2 bases, there was a span of 21 bases. CDR3 length equals 17 residues. The CDR3 sequence is CASSAVPRGAIPYEQYF. The CDR3 DNA is TGTGCCAGCAGTGCTGTCCCCAGGGGGGCGATCCCCTACGAGCAGTACTTC.

This clone was recorded once. The CDR3 nucleotides are TGTGCCAGCAGTAAGACAGCCTACGAGCAGTACTTC. Translated, it gives CASSKTAYEQYF. The chain has TRBV28 and TRBJ2-7, with D tentatively TRBD1 (5 bases). The CDR3 contains 12 residues. V shed 5 bases and J shed 2 bases, with 7 bases lying between them. Germline-derived CDR1 and CDR2 are MDHEN and SYDVKM.